Detailed here is one TCR beta chain. Its antigen is not known. Every CD8+ T cell subset underwent triplicate sorting at roughly 300,000 cells apiece. These data belong to a study of CXCR3-negative and CXCR3-positive naive CD8 T cells. With UMI labels, 5' RACE was used to prepare the TRB cDNA libraries. TCRdb re-called the 5' RACE reads and gives one entry per CDR3 protein, without DNA. This sample contains tens of thousands of distinct CDR3 sequences. CDR1 and CDR2 from the germline V gene are SGHKS and YYEKEE (reference sequence). The CDR3 is made up of 15 amino acids. Study-wide points: Within a donor, both naive subsets shared TRBV-TRBJ usage, unlike memory cells. TRB CDR3 properties served as the basis for inferring TCR strength, and surface CD5 was comparable between naive subsets. TRB CDR3s were more hydrophobic in CXCR3-positive than in CXCR3-negative naive cells.

Sequencing was performed on naive CXCR3+ CD8+ T cells from blood. The sample's subset: CD45RO-CCR7+CD27+CD95- naive CD8+ T cells expressing CXCR3 (TNR3+). The TCR comes from a human donor in good health. Some clones in this sample may be carry-over from other donors' samples. The chain couples TRBV5-5 to TRBJ2-1; TCRdb gives TRBD1 as the D gene, but with no DNA this cannot be confirmed. The CDR3 loop reads CASSLSGVSYNEQFF.